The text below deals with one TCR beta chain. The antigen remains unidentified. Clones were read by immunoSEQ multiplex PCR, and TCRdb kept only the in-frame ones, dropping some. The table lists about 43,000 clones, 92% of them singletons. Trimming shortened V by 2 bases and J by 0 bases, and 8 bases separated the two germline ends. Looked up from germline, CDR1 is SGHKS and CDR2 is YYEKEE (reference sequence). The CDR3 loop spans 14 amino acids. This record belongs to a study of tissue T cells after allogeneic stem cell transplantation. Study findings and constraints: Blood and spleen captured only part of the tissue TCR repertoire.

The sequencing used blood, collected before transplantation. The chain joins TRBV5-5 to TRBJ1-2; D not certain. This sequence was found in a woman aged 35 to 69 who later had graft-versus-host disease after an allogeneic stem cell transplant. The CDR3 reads CASSLTKANYGYTF. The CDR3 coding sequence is TGTGCCAGCAGCTTAACGAAAGCTAACTATGGCTACACCTTC.